This T cell receptor beta chain was recovered during a study of radiation and T cells in renal cell carcinoma (dated by TCRdb to 2020 to 2021). With respect to the entire study: Samples came from a clinical trial, in which primary renal cell carcinomas received 15 Gy stereotactic body radiation therapy followed by nephrectomy 4 weeks later. TCR beta sequencing covered approximately 50 samples in total, comprising some 25 tumors and some 27 peripheral blood samples. Across all 53 samples, 4,016,671 unique CDR3 nucleotide sequences, encoding 2,658,974 unique CDR3 amino acid sequences, were identified.

Deletion took 1 base off V and 6 bases off J, with a span of 5 bases between the germline ends. CDR1 and CDR2 are drawn from the germline V gene: SGHDT, YYEEEE. Reading from cysteine to phenylalanine, the CDR3 counts 12 amino acids. The kept DNA is CDR3 alone, 36 bases in frame from the first base. The paper as a whole reports these results and caveats: The single-armed trial design could not address effects of radiation dose or scheduling on the TCR repertoire. Because pretreatment tumor biopsies were not available, the study could not determine whether clonotypes were already present within the tumor at baseline. Tracking of blood repertoire dynamics stopped at approximately four weeks after treatment, with no follow-up past that point. In blood, the top tumor clonotypes increased from baseline to 2 weeks after radiation and then shrank by 4 weeks, which suggests a temporary expansion of tumor-resident clones.

The sample's time point label, decoded: blood 2 weeks post-SBRT. This specimen's treatment or condition label, interpreted: 15 Gy SBRT to primary tumor, nephrectomy 4 weeks later. To follow tumor-enriched clonotypes, peripheral blood was collected serially from radiation-treated patients at baseline and again at 2 weeks and 4 weeks after SBRT. Every patient's renal cell carcinoma showed clear cell pathology. The QIAamp DNA Blood Mini Kit (Qiagen) was used to prepare genomic DNA for TCR sequencing. The analyses included only samples that passed all quality control checks. Points on this clone: Its target antigen remains unknown. The input lacks base qualities; no much larger clone sits a single base away.

TCR beta libraries were generated from genomic DNA with the immunoSEQ kit, following the manufacturer's recommendations. For library preparation, a first multiplex PCR was performed with proprietary primers, followed by a second PCR in which unique barcodes were added, and bead cleanups were performed after each round. A kit-provided positive control reaction and a negative control reaction were included in every sample batch. The final libraries underwent checking on an Agilent 4200 TapeStation D1000 ScreenTape, volumetric pooling, and quantification by qPCR. Sequencing ran on an Illumina NextSeq500 with a MidOutput 150-cycle cartridge, using 156 Read1 and 15 Index1 cycles with kit custom primers. The pooled library was loaded at 0.75 to 1 pM, and around 18% PhiX control was spiked in. The paper's processing steps were these. Vendor-processed data were analyzed in R, with a clonotype defined as all T cells sharing the same CDR3 nucleotide sequence. For clone abundance analyses, frequencies were normalized to the 10,000 most abundant clones in each sample. Public T cell clones, averaging fewer than five per sample, were removed before analysis. Tumor-enriched clonotypes and baseline blood-enriched clonotypes were defined as those with an abundance difference of at least 32-fold between compartments. A beta-binomial differential abundance model was applied to find clonotypes that expanded or contracted between blood time points. Similarity between tumor and blood repertoires was quantified using the Baroni-Urbani and Buser coefficient, and groups were compared with two-tailed Wilcoxon tests in R. TCRdb took this table from immuneACCESS and kept in-frame rearrangements with V and J called. Such tables lack part of the clones; where checked against another copy, unresolved V genes explain under half of the gap, and the rest is unexplained. That table supplies the V and J calls and clone size; D and trimming were determined from the DNA. Present in this sample are roughly 130,000 clones, around 89% of which were seen just once. In total, the top ten clones hold almost 6% of the sample.

The receptor comes from a woman between 65 and 79 years old with renal cell carcinoma. The sequences come from blood, collected from a patient whose treatment included radiotherapy and nephrectomy. The V and J segments used are TRBV5-6 and TRBJ1-5, with the D gene uncertain. The CDR3 protein is CASSLLGQPQHF. The DNA sequence reads TGTGCCAGCAGCTTGCTGGGTCAGCCCCAGCATTTT.